This T cell receptor (beta chain) was captured in a study of T cell repertoires in cytomegalovirus infection. From the reads, TCRdb called clonotypes with MiXCR, one entry per CDR3 protein. The table includes 300,000 to 400,000 distinct CDR3 sequences, 25% detected once. In regard to this clonotype: Antigen specificity is unknown.

Whole-study findings and limits: CMV-specific TCR beta clonotypes restricted by HLA-C dominated the ex vivo response.

The ends were cut back, 0 bases at V and 0 bases at J, with 6 bases in the middle. The germline gives CDR1 MNHEY, CDR2 SVGEGT. The CDR3 runs to 15 residues. The sequence came from a human donor in good health (CMV status not recorded). Some clones in this sample may be carry-over from other donors' samples. Sequenced here: cultured PBMCs, sampled from culture after CMV antigen stimulation. The chain joins TRBV6-2 or TRBV6-3 to TRBJ2-1, with TRBD1 as a possible D gene (6 bases). The CDR3: CASSYSGGSYNEQFF. Written as DNA, the CDR3 is TGTGCCAGCAGTTACTCAGGGGGCTCCTACAATGAGCAGTTCTTC.